These T cell receptor beta chains were read from a single sample in a study of T cells in Graves' hyperthyroidism and ophthalmopathy. TCRdb called the multiplex PCR reads again in MiXCR, with one record for every CDR3 protein. The table has under 350,000 distinct CDR3 sequences, 21% seen once. Sequenced: blood. The source of these receptors is a woman in her forties or fifties with Graves' hyperthyroidism. CDR3s include the opening cysteine and the closing phenylalanine or tryptophan. The order of the fields is CDR3 DNA, CDR3 protein, J gene, V gene, clone size, D gene. A D gene is named only where the DNA matches it firmly. Only part of the rows carry a size: once, few, many, or a class if the clone is expanded.

DNA: TGTGCCTGGAGTGTTGGATTGCGAACAGGCCTGGACTTC
CDR3: CAWSVGLRTGLDF
J: TRBJ2-5
V: TRBV30
size: -
D: -

DNA: TGTGCCAGCAGTGAAGCGCTCGAGGGCAGGGAGCAGTACTTC
CDR3: CASSEALEGREQYF
J: TRBJ2-7
V: TRBV2
size: many
D: -

DNA: TGTGCCAGCAGAGTCCTAGCGAAACCACCGATTAGCACAGATACGCAGTATTTT
CDR3: CASRVLAKPPISTDTQYF
J: TRBJ2-3
V: TRBV11-3
size: many
D: -

DNA: TGTGCCAGCACCCTAGTTCGAGGGGGAAACACTGAAGCTTTCTTT
CDR3: CASTLVRGGNTEAFF
J: TRBJ1-1
V: TRBV3-1
size: many
D: -

DNA: TGCAGTGCTACTCTGTCGACAGGGCGACTCAATCAGCCCCAGCATTTT
CDR3: CSATLSTGRLNQPQHF
J: TRBJ1-5
V: TRBV20-1
size: -
D: TRBD1

DNA: TGTGCCAGCAGCTCCCTCCAGGGGCTTTCGGGGGAGCTGTTTTTT
CDR3: CASSSLQGLSGELFF
J: TRBJ2-2
V: TRBV5-6
size: few
D: -

DNA: TGTGCCAGCAGTGAAGATTGGGCTGGGAGCACAGATACGCAGTATTTT
CDR3: CASSEDWAGSTDTQYF
J: TRBJ2-3
V: TRBV7-2
size: -
D: -

DNA: TGTGCCTGGACCGGAGCGGTTGATTCACCCCTCCACTTT
CDR3: CAWTGAVDSPLHF
J: TRBJ1-6
V: TRBV30
size: many
D: -

DNA: TGTGCCAGCAGCCAACACTCTGGGACTGTTAATGAGCAGTTCTTC
CDR3: CASSQHSGTVNEQFF
J: TRBJ2-1
V: TRBV2
size: -
D: -

DNA: TGTGCCAGCTGGGACAGAATAAGCAATCAGCCCCAGCATTTT
CDR3: CASWDRISNQPQHF
J: TRBJ1-5
V: TRBV6-1
size: many
D: TRBD1

DNA: TGTGCCAGCAGCTTAGAACGACTAGCGTCGAGCTCCTACAATGAGCAGTTCTTC
CDR3: CASSLERLASSSYNEQFF
J: TRBJ2-1
V: TRBV11-3
size: many
D: TRBD2

DNA: TGTGCCAGCAGCCCAGGAGGGCCGGGAGGCTCCTACGAGCAGTACTTC
CDR3: CASSPGGPGGSYEQYF
J: TRBJ2-7
V: TRBV3-1
size: many
D: TRBD2

DNA: TGTGCCAGCAGCATCACAGGGGGTACCTACAATGAGCAGTTCTTC
CDR3: CASSITGGTYNEQFF
J: TRBJ2-1
V: TRBV28
size: few
D: TRBD1

DNA: TGTGCCAGCAGTCTACAGGGATACGCTGAAGCTTTCTTT
CDR3: CASSLQGYAEAFF
J: TRBJ1-1
V: TRBV6-1
size: many
D: -

DNA: TGTGCCAGCAGCCCAAACAGGGATGGTAATGAAAAACTGTTTTTT
CDR3: CASSPNRDGNEKLFF
J: TRBJ1-4
V: TRBV3-1
size: many
D: -

DNA: TGTGCCAGCAGTTTATATGGAGTCAGGGGAGGGTACGAGCAGTACTTC
CDR3: CASSLYGVRGGYEQYF
J: TRBJ2-7
V: TRBV28
size: many
D: -

DNA: TGTGCCAGCAGCCGTTTGGGAGCGTTAGCCCGGGAGACCCAGTACTTC
CDR3: CASSRLGALARETQYF
J: TRBJ2-5
V: TRBV5-4
size: many
D: -

DNA: TGTGCCAGTAGTATAATTTCCTTGAACAATGAGCAGTTCTTC
CDR3: CASSIISLNNEQFF
J: TRBJ2-1
V: TRBV19
size: few
D: -

DNA: TGCAGTGCTAGACCACCGGGACAGGGGGCAAGGGATACGCAGTATTTT
CDR3: CSARPPGQGARDTQYF
J: TRBJ2-3
V: TRBV20-1
size: few
D: TRBD1

DNA: TGTGCCAGCAGAGTCGGGACAGGATATCAGCCCCAGCATTTT
CDR3: CASRVGTGYQPQHF
J: TRBJ1-5
V: TRBV12-3/TRBV12-4
size: many
D: TRBD1

DNA: TGTGCCAGCAGCCCAGGGGTGGTGAGCGCAGATACGCAGTATTTT
CDR3: CASSPGVVSADTQYF
J: TRBJ2-3
V: TRBV11-2
size: -
D: -

DNA: TGTGCCAGCAGCTGGAAGGGGGGCCCTAGCAATCAGCCCCAGCATTTT
CDR3: CASSWKGGPSNQPQHF
J: TRBJ1-5
V: TRBV28
size: few
D: -

DNA: TGCGCCAGCAGATCTAGCAGCTACGAGCAGTACTTC
CDR3: CASRSSSYEQYF
J: TRBJ2-7
V: TRBV5-1
size: few
D: -

DNA: TGTGCCAGCAGCCAAGGTCTAGGAACTAATGAAAAACTGTTTTTT
CDR3: CASSQGLGTNEKLFF
J: TRBJ1-4
V: TRBV3-1
size: -
D: -

DNA: TGTGCCAGCAGTGGGACGGACAGGGGGAACACCGGGGAGCTGTTTTTT
CDR3: CASSGTDRGNTGELFF
J: TRBJ2-2
V: TRBV2
size: -
D: TRBD1

DNA: TGTGCCAGCAGCTTAGATACGGGCAGATCCACTGAAGCTTTCTTT
CDR3: CASSLDTGRSTEAFF
J: TRBJ1-1
V: TRBV11-2
size: -
D: -

DNA: TGTGCCTATACAGATTTGGACAGGGGGCGCTCGATTGGGGAGACCCAGTACTTC
CDR3: CAYTDLDRGRSIGETQYF
J: TRBJ2-5
V: TRBV7-9
size: -
D: TRBD1

DNA: TGTGCCAGCAGCTTAGGGACAGTAGGCGACGAGCAGTACTTC
CDR3: CASSLGTVGDEQYF
J: TRBJ2-7
V: TRBV7-9
size: many
D: -

DNA: TGTGCCAGCAGCCCCAGCCGACCGTTACAGGCAGATACGCAGTATTTT
CDR3: CASSPSRPLQADTQYF
J: TRBJ2-3
V: TRBV3-1
size: few
D: -

DNA: TGTGCCAGCAGTTTAATAGGCGGGAACATTCAGTACTTC
CDR3: CASSLIGGNIQYF
J: TRBJ2-4
V: TRBV28
size: many
D: -

DNA: TGTGCCAGCAGTTACTCGACGGGACAGGGAGGTTCACCCCTCCACTTT
CDR3: CASSYSTGQGGSPLHF
J: TRBJ1-6
V: TRBV6-2/TRBV6-3
size: -
D: TRBD1

DNA: TGTGCCAGCAGCGGCGAAATGGCCGAGCAGTACTTC
CDR3: CASSGEMAEQYF
J: TRBJ2-7
V: TRBV3-1
size: -
D: -

DNA: TGTGCCAGCAGTCTACTAGGGGGCCGAGGCAATGAGCAGTTCTTC
CDR3: CASSLLGGRGNEQFF
J: TRBJ2-1
V: TRBV27
size: many
D: TRBD1

DNA: TGCGCCAGCAGCCAGGTTGGAACGAACACCGGGGAGCTGTTTTTT
CDR3: CASSQVGTNTGELFF
J: TRBJ2-2
V: TRBV4-1
size: -
D: -

DNA: TGCAGTGCTAGTTCCACCTACAATGAGCAGTTCTTC
CDR3: CSASSTYNEQFF
J: TRBJ2-1
V: TRBV20-1
size: -
D: -

DNA: TGTGCCAGCAGTGAGAGCGGGGGGGCATACAATGAGCAGTTCTTC
CDR3: CASSESGGAYNEQFF
J: TRBJ2-1
V: TRBV6-1
size: many
D: TRBD2

DNA: TGTGCCAGCAGCTTTGCGGGAGCTGGGAATGAGCAGTTCTTC
CDR3: CASSFAGAGNEQFF
J: TRBJ2-1
V: TRBV7-9
size: -
D: TRBD2

DNA: TGTGCCAGCAGCTCTAAAACAGGGGCCGGGGAGCTGTTTTTT
CDR3: CASSSKTGAGELFF
J: TRBJ2-2
V: TRBV11-2
size: many
D: TRBD1

DNA: TGTGCCAGCAGACCGGACAGGAGGGATCAAGAGACCCAGTACTTC
CDR3: CASRPDRRDQETQYF
J: TRBJ2-5
V: TRBV7-3
size: many
D: -

DNA: TGCAGCGTTGCGTGGGGCTACGAGCAGTACTTC
CDR3: CSVAWGYEQYF
J: TRBJ2-7
V: TRBV29-1
size: few
D: -

DNA: TGTGCCAGCAGCTTAGGGCCAGGACCGAATGAAAAACTGTTTTTT
CDR3: CASSLGPGPNEKLFF
J: TRBJ1-4
V: TRBV7-2
size: -
D: -

DNA: TGCAGCGTTGGGAGCGGGACAAGGACAGAGCAGTTCTTC
CDR3: CSVGSGTRTEQFF
J: TRBJ2-1
V: TRBV29-1
size: few
D: -

DNA: TGTGCCACCAGTGATTTGCCCAGCCCGGCAGGGGGCCACGAGCAGTACTTC
CDR3: CATSDLPSPAGGHEQYF
J: TRBJ2-7
V: TRBV24-1
size: -
D: TRBD1

DNA: TGTGCCAGCAGCTCGGGACAGGGGGCGTCCTGGGAGCTGTTTTTT
CDR3: CASSSGQGASWELFF
J: TRBJ2-2
V: TRBV7-2
size: many
D: TRBD1